A single T cell receptor beta chain is shown here with its context. This clone may be a read error of a much larger clone one base away. MiXCR was used by TCRdb to re-call the PCR reads. The sample shows about 89,000 clones, under 15% of them seen only once. Thyroid surgery was performed in patients who had received no treatment beforehand. These data are taken from a study of metastatic and nonmetastatic thyroid tumors. Trimming at V came to 8 bases and at J to 2 bases, leaving 4 bases not matched to a gene. Per the germline V gene, CDR1 is SGHTA and CDR2 is FQGNSA. This CDR3 region has 13 residues. The sequencing sample was made of tumor tissue. The sequence came from a female donor with papillary thyroid cancer or a benign thyroid nodule (not recorded which). Some clones in this sample may be carry-over from other donors' samples. V and J are TRBV7-2 and TRBJ2-3, with 7 positions matching TRBD2. The CDR3 loop reads CASGTTITDTQYF. The CDR3 DNA sequence: TGTGCCAGCGGGACTACTATCACAGATACGCAGTATTTT. Combining the CDR3 with reference TRBV7-2 and TRBJ2-3 gives the whole variable domain GAGVSQSPSNKVTEKGKDVELRCDPISGHTALYWYRQSLGQGLEFLIYFQGNSAPDKSGLPSDRFSAERTGGSVSTLTIQRTQQEDSAVYLCASGTTITDTQYFGPGTRLTVL.